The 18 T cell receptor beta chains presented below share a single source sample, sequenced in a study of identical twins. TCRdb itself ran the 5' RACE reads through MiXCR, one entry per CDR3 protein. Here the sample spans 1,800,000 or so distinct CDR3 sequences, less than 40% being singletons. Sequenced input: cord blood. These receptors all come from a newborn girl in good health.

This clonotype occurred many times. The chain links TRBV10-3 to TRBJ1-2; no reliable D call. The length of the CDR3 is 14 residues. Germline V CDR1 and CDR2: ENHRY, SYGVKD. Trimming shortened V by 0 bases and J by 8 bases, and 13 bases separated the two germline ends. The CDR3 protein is CAISESEGLEGYTF. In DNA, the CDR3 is TGTGCCATCAGTGAGTCGGAGGGTTTGGAGGGCTACACCTTC.

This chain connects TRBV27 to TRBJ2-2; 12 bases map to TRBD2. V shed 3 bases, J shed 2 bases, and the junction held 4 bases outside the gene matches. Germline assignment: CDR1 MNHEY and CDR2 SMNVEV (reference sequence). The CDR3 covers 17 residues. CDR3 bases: TGTGCCAGCAGTTTCCCTAGCGGGAGGGTTAACACCGGGGAGCTGTTTTTT. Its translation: CASSFPSGRVNTGELFF.

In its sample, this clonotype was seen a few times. The CDR3 protein is CASRSRGGVTDTQYF. As DNA, the CDR3 is TGTGCCAGCAGATCACGGGGGGGAGTCACAGATACGCAGTATTTT. This chain uses TRBV6-5 with TRBJ2-3; 8 bases match TRBD2. Germline CDR1 and CDR2: MNHEY and SVGAGI. The CDR3 covers 15 residues. Germline trimming cut 6 bases from V and 2 bases from J; bases unmatched to any gene: 7.

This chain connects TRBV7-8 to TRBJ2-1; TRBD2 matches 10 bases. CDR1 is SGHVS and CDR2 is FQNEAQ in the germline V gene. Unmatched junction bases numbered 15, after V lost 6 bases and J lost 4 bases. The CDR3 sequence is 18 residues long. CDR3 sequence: CASRSLVAGGHSYNEQFF. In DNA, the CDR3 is TGTGCCAGCAGATCTTTGGTAGCGGGGGGCCATTCTTACAATGAGCAGTTCTTC.

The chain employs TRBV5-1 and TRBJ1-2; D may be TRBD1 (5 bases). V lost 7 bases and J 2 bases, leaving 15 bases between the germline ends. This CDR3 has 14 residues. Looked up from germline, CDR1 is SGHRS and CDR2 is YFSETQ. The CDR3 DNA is TGCGCCAGCGGCACCGGGACCCTCAACTATGGCTACACCTTC. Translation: CASGTGTLNYGYTF.

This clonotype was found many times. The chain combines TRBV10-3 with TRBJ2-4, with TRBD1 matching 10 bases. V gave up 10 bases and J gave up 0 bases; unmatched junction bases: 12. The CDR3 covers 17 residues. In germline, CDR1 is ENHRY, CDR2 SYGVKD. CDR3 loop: CATRGQGTNLAKNIQYF. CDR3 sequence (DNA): TGTGCCACCAGGGGACAGGGGACCAATCTAGCCAAAAACATTCAGTACTTC.

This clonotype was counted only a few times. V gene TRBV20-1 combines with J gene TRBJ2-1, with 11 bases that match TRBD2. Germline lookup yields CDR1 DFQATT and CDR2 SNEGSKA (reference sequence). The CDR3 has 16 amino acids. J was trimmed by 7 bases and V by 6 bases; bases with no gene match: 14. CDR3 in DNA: TGCAGTGCGGAAAATTTAGCGGGAGGGCCGGAGAATGAGCAGTTCTTC. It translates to CSAENLAGGPENEQFF.

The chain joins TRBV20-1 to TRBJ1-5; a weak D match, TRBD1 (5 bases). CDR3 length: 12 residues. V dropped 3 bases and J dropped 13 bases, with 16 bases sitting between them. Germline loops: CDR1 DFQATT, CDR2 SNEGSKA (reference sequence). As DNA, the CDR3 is TGCAGTGCTAGGGAGAATACGGGGGGACAGCATTTT. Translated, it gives CSARENTGGQHF.

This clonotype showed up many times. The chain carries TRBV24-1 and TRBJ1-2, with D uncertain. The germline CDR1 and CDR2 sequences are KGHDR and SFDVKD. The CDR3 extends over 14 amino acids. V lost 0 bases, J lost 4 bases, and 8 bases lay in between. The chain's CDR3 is CATSDLTSSYGYTF. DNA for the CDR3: TGTGCCACCAGTGATTTGACCTCTTCCTATGGCTACACCTTC.

DNA of the CDR3: TGTGCCAGCAGTTTACGTTTGGGGAATTATAATTCACCCCTCCACTTT. Translated: CASSLRLGNYNSPLHF. The chain combines TRBV27 with TRBJ1-6; D is unclear. This CDR3 spans 16 amino acids. The V end lost 2 bases, the J end lost 4 bases, and 12 bases lay between the germline ends. Looked up from germline, CDR1 is MNHEY and CDR2 is SMNVEV (reference sequence).

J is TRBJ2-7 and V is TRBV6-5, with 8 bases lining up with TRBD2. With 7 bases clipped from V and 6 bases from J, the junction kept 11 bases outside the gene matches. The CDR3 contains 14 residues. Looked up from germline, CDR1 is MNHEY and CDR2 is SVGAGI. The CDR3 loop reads CASKQRERSAEQYF. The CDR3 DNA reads TGTGCCAGCAAACAGCGGGAGAGATCTGCCGAGCAGTACTTC.

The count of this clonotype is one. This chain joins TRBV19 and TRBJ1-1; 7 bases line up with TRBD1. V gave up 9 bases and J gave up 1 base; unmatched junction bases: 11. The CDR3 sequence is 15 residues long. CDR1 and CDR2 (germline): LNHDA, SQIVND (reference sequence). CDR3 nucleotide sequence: TGTGCCAGCTACGACGGGACAGCACCGAACACTGAAGCTTTCTTT. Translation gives CASYDGTAPNTEAFF.

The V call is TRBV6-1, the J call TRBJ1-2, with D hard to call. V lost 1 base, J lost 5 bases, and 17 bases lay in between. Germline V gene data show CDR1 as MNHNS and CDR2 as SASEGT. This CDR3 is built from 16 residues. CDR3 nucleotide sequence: TGTGCCAGCAGTGAAGGGGGTCCCCTGTATTATTATGGCTACACCTTC. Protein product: CASSEGGPLYYYGYTF.

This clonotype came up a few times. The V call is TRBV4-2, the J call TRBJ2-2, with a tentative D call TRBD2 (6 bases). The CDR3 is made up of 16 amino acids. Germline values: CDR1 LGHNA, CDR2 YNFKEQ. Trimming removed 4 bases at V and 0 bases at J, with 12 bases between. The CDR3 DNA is TGTGCCAGCAGCCTTGTGACGGGGGCGAACACCGGGGAGCTGTTTTTT. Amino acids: CASSLVTGANTGELFF.

Here the CDR3 reads CASGPRTDFSGNTIYF. DNA for the CDR3: TGTGCCAGCGGGCCCCGGACGGACTTTTCTGGAAACACCATATATTTT. The V call is TRBV6-5, the J call TRBJ1-3; D remains ambiguous. Trimming cost V 8 bases and J 1 base, with 18 bases left between them. Germline V CDR1 and CDR2: MNHEY, SVGAGI. There are 16 residues in the CDR3.

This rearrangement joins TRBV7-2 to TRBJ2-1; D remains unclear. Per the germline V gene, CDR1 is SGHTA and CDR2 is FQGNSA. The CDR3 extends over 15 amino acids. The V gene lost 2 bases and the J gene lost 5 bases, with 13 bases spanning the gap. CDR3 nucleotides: TGTGCCAGCAGCTTATCAAGTTCCCAGAACAATGAGCAGTTCTTC. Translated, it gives CASSLSSSQNNEQFF.

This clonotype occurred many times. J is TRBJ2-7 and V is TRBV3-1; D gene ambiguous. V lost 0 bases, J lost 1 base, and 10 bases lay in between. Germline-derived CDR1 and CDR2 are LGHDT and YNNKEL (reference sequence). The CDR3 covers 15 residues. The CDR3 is CASSQDLGSSYEQYF. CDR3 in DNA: TGTGCCAGCAGCCAAGATCTGGGAAGTTCCTACGAGCAGTACTTC.

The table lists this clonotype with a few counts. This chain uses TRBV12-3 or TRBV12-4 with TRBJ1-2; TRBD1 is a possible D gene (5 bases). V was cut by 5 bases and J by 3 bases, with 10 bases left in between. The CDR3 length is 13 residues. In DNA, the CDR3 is TGTGCCAGCAGTGAGGGGATGGACTATGGCTACACCTTC. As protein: CASSEGMDYGYTF.